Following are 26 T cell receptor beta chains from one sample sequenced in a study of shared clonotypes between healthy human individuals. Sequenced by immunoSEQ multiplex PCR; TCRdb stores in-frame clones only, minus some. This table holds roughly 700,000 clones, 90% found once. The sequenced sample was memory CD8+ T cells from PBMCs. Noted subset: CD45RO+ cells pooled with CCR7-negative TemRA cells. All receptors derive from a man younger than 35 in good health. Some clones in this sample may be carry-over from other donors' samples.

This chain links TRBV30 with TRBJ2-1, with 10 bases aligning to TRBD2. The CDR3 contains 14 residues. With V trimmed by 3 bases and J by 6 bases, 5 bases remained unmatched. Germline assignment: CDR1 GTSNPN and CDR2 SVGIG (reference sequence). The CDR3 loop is CAWRGTSVGNEQFF. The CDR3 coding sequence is TGTGCCTGGAGGGGGACTAGCGTGGGCAATGAGCAGTTCTTC. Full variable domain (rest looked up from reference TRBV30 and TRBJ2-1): SQTIHQWPATLVQPVGSPLSLECTVEGTSNPNLYWYRQAAGRGLQLLFYSVGIGQISSEVPQNLSASRPQDRQFILSSKKLLLSDSGFYLCAWRGTSVGNEQFFGPGTRLTVL.

The CDR3 DNA is TGTGCCAGCAGTGTGACAGCCCTCTATGGCTACACCTTC. The encoded protein is CASSVTALYGYTF. The J gene is TRBJ1-2, the V gene TRBV6-1, with D possibly TRBD1 on 5 matching bases. There are 13 residues in the CDR3. V was clipped by 4 bases and J by 4 bases, with 10 bases between them. Germline V gives CDR1 MNHNS, CDR2 SASEGT.

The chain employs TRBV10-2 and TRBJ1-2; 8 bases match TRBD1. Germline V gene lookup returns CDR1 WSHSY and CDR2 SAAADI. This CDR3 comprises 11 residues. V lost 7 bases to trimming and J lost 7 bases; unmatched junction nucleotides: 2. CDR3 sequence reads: CASIGQGGYTF. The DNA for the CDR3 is TGCGCCAGCATAGGACAGGGTGGCTACACCTTC.

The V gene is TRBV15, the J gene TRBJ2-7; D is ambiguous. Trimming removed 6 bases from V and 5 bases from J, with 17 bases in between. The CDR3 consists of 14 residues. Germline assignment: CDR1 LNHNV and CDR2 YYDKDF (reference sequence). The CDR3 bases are TGTGCCACCAGTTTGACGGACGTCCGCCACGAGCAGTACTTC. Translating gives CATSLTDVRHEQYF.

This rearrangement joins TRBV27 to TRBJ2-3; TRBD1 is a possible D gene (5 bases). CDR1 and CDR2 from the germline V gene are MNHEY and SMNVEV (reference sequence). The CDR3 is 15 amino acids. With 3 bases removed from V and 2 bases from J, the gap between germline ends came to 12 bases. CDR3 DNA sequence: TGTGCCAGCAGTTTTCTCTCAGGGTTCACAGATACGCAGTATTTT. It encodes CASSFLSGFTDTQYF.

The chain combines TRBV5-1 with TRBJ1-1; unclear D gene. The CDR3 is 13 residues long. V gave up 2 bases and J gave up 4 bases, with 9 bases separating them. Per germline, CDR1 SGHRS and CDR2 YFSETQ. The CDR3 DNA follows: TGCGCCAGCAGCTTACGAGGGTCCACTGAAGCTTTCTTT. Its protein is CASSLRGSTEAFF.

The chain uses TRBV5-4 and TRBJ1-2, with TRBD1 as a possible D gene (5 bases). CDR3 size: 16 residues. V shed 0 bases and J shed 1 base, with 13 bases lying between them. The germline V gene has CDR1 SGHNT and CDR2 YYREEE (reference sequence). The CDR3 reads CASSLEGGTFNYGYTF. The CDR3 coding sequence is TGTGCCAGCAGCTTGGAGGGAGGGACCTTTAACTATGGCTACACCTTC.

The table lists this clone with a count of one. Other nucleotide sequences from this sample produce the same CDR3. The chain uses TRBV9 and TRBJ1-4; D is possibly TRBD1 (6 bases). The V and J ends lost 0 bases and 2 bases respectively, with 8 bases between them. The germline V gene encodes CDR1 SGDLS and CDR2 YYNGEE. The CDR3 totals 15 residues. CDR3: CASSVGGATNEKLFF. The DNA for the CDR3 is TGTGCCAGCAGCGTAGGGGGGGCTACTAATGAAAAACTGTTTTTT.

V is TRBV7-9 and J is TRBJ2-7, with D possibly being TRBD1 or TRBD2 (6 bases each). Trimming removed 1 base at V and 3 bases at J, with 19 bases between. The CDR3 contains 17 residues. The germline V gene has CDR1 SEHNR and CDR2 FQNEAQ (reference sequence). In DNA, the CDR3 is TGTGCCAGCAGCTTAGTTACGGGGGCGGGGTCGGACTACGAGCAGTACTTC. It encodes CASSLVTGAGSDYEQYF. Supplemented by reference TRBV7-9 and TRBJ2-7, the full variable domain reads DTGVSQNPRHKITKRGQNVTFRCDPISEHNRLYWYRQTLGQGPEFLTYFQNEAQLEKSRLLSDRFSAERPKGSFSTLEIQRTEQGDSAMYLCASSLVTGAGSDYEQYFGPGTRLTVT.

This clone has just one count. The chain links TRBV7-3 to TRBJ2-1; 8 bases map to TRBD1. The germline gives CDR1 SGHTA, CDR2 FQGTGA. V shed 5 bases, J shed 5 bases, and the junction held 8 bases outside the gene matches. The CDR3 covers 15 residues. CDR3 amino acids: CASSPWTGKNNEQFF. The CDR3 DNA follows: TGTGCCAGCAGCCCTTGGACAGGGAAGAACAATGAGCAGTTCTTC.

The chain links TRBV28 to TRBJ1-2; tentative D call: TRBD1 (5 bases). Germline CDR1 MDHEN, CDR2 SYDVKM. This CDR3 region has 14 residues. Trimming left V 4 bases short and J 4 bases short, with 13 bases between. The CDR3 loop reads CASSWRQWPYGYTF. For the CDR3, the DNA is TGTGCCAGCAGTTGGAGACAGTGGCCCTATGGCTACACCTTC.

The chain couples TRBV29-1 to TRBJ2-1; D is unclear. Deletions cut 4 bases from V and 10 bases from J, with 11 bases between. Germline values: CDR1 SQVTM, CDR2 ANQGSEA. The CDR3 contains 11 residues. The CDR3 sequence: CSVVGPREQFF. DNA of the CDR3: TGCAGCGTTGTCGGCCCCCGAGAGCAGTTCTTC.

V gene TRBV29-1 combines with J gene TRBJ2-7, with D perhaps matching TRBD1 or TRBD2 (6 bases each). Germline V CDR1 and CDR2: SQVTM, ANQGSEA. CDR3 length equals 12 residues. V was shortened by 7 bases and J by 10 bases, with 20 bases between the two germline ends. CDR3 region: CSASLDGGEQYF. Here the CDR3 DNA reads TGCAGCGCCTCCCTTGACGGGGGCGAACAGTACTTC.

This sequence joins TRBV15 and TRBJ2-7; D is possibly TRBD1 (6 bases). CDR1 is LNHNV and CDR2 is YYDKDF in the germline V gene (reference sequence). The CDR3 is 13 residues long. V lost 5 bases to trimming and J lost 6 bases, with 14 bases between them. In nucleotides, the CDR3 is TGTGCCACCAGCGCCCTAACAGGGTCCGAGCAGTACTTC. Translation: CATSALTGSEQYF.

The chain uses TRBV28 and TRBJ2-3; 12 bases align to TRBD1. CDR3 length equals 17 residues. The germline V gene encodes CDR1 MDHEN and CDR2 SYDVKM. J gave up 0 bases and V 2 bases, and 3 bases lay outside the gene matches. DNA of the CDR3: TGTGCCAGCAGTTTACGGGACAGGGGGCGAAGCACAGATACGCAGTATTTT. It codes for CASSLRDRGRSTDTQYF.

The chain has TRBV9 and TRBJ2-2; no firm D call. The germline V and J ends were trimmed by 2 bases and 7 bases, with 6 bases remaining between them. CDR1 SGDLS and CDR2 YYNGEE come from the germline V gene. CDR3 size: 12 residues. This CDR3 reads CASSVEVGELFF. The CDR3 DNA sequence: TGTGCCAGCAGCGTTGAGGTCGGGGAGCTGTTTTTT.

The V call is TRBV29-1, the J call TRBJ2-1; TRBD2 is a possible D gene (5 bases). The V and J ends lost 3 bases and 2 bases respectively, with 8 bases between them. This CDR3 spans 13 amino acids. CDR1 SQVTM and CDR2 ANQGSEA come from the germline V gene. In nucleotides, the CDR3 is TGCAGCGTTGACCGGGGAACCTACAATGAGCAGTTCTTC. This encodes CSVDRGTYNEQFF.

The CDR3 here is CATSERGGGEKLFF. The CDR3 DNA is TGTGCCACCAGCGAAAGGGGGGGAGGGGAAAAACTGTTTTTT. The chain links TRBV15 to TRBJ1-4, with TRBD1 as a possible D gene (6 bases). The germline gives CDR1 LNHNV, CDR2 YYDKDF (reference sequence). V lost 5 bases to trimming and J lost 8 bases, with 15 bases between them. The CDR3 runs 14 residues.

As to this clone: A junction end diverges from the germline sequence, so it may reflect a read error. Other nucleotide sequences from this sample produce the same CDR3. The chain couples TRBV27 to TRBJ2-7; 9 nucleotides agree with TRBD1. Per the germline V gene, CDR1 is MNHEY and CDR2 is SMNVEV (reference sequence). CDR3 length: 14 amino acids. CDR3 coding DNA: TGCGCCAGCTCCCCGGGACAGGGAAGGCGCGAGCAGTACTTC. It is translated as CASSPGQGRREQYF.

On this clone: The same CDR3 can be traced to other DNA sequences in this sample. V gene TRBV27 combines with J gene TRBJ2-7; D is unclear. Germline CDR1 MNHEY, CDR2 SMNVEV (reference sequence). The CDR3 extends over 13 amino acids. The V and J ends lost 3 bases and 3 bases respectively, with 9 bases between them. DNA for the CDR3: TGTGCCAGCAGTTTTCTCGCTAGCTACGAGCAGTACTTC. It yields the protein CASSFLASYEQYF.

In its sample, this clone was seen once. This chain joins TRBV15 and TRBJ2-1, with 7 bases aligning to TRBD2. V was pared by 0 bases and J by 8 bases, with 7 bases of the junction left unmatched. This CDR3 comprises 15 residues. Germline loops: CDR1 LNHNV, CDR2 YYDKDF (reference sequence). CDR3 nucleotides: TGTGCCACCAGCAGAGATCTCGCGGGAGAGTATGAGCAGTTCTTC. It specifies CATSRDLAGEYEQFF. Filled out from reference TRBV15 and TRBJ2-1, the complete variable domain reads DAMVIQNPRYQVTQFGKPVTLSCSQTLNHNVMYWYQQKSSQAPKLLFHYYDKDFNNEADTPDNFQSRRPNTSFCFLDIRSPGLGDTAMYLCATSRDLAGEYEQFFGPGTRLTVL.

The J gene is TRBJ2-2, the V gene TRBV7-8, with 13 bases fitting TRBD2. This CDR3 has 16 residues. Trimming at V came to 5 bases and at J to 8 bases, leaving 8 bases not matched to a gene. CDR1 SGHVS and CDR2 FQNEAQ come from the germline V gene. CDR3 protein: CASSPRLAGGVGELFF. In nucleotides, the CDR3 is TGTGCCAGCAGCCCCCGACTAGCGGGAGGAGTTGGGGAGCTGTTTTTT.

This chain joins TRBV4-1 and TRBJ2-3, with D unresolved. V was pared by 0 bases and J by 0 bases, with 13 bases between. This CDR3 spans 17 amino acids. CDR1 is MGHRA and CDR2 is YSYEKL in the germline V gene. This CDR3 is CASSQDPPGPSTDTQYF. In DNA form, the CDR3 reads TGCGCCAGCAGCCAAGATCCCCCCGGGCCTAGCACAGATACGCAGTATTTT.

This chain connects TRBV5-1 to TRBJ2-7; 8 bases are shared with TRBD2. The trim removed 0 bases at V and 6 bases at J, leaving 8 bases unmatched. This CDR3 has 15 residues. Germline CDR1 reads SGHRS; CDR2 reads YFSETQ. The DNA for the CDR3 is TGCGCCAGCAGCTTGGTTATAGCGGGAAGGAGCGAGCAGTACTTC. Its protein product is CASSLVIAGRSEQYF.

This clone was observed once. The CDR3 DNA is TGTGCCAGCAGCCCCCGGGGTGGAGGCGGGGAGCAGTACTTC. Encoded protein: CASSPRGGGGEQYF. The V and J genes are TRBV11-2 and TRBJ2-7; D might be TRBD2 (5 bases). The CDR3 is 14 amino acids. In germline, CDR1 is SGHAT, CDR2 FQNNGV. With 5 bases removed from V and 7 bases from J, the gap between germline ends came to 18 bases.

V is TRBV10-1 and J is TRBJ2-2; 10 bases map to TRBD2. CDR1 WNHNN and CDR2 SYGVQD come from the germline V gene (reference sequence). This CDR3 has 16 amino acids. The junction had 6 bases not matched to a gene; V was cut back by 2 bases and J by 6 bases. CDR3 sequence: CASSERRLAGAGELFF. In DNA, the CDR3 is TGCGCCAGCAGTGAGAGACGGCTAGCGGGAGCCGGGGAGCTGTTTTTT.